Following are 2 T cell receptor beta chains from one sample sequenced in a study of blood T cell repertoires in COVID-19. Sequencing was performed with immunoSEQ multiplex PCR; in TCRdb, only in-frame clones are kept and a portion is missing. The table records roughly 200,000 clones, around 85% of them present only once. The sequenced sample consisted of PBMCs or T cells enriched from blood (not recorded which). The receptor source for this set is a man in his forties who had recovered from COVID-19.

This chain joins TRBV29-1 and TRBJ1-4; D might be TRBD1 (5 bases). This CDR3 has 14 amino acids. Germline loops: CDR1 SQVTM, CDR2 ANQGSEA. The V gene lost 3 bases and the J gene lost 8 bases, with 16 bases spanning the gap. CDR3 region: CSVDAGRGDEKLFF. Here the CDR3 DNA reads TGCAGCGTTGATGCGGGACGAGGAGACGAAAAACTGTTTTTT.

The rearrangement uses TRBV7-8 and TRBJ1-4; no definite D call. The ends were cut back, 5 bases at V and 6 bases at J, with 13 bases in the middle. Germline V gene data show CDR1 as SGHVS and CDR2 as FQNEAQ. This CDR3 comprises 14 residues. In nucleotides, the CDR3 is TGTGCCAGCAGCCCCAGTGGCGGGGATGAAAAACTGTTTTTT. This sequence encodes CASSPSGGDEKLFF.